What follows is one T cell receptor beta chain and its context. Its antigen is not known. This CDR3 has 19 residues. V lost 3 bases and J lost 0; bases outside the gene matches: 14. Per the germline V gene, CDR1 is SGHRS and CDR2 is YFSETQ. This record belongs to a study of cytomegalovirus exposure and HLA in healthy donors. Overall study results and limits: Rarity marked most TCR sequences, yet some public TCRs occurred in many donors.

Use of 60 Vbeta and 13 Jbeta primers characterized the PCR. The repertoire was sequenced with immunoSEQ multiplex PCR; TCRdb's copy has only in-frame clones and lacks some. The sample carries approximately 180,000 clones, over 60% recorded once. The source material was PBMCs. V gene TRBV5-1 combines with J gene TRBJ2-3; 9 positions match TRBD2. The receptor comes from a woman between 40 and 55 years old in good health and CMV-seronegative. CDR3 protein: CASSSRWGSSGTSTDTQYF. The CDR3 coding sequence is TGCGCCAGCAGCTCCCGATGGGGTTCTAGCGGGACTAGCACAGATACGCAGTATTTT.